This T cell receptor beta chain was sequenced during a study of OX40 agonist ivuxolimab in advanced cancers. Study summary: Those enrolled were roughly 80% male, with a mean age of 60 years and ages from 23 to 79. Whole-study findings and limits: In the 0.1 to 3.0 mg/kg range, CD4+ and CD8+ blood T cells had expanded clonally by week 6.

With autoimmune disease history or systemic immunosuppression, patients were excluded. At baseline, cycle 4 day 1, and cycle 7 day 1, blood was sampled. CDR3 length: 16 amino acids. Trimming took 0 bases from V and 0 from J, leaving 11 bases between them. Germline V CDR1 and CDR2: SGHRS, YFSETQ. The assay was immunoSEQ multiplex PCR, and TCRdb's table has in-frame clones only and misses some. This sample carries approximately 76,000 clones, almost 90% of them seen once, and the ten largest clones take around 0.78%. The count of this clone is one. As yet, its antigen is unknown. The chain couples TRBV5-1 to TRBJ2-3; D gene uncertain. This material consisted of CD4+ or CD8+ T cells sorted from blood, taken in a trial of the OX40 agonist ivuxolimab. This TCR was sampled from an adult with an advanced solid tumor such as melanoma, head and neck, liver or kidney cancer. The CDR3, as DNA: TGCGCCAGCAGCTTGGGTGTCGGGTCCAGCACAGATACGCAGTATTTT. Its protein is CASSLGVGSSTDTQYF.